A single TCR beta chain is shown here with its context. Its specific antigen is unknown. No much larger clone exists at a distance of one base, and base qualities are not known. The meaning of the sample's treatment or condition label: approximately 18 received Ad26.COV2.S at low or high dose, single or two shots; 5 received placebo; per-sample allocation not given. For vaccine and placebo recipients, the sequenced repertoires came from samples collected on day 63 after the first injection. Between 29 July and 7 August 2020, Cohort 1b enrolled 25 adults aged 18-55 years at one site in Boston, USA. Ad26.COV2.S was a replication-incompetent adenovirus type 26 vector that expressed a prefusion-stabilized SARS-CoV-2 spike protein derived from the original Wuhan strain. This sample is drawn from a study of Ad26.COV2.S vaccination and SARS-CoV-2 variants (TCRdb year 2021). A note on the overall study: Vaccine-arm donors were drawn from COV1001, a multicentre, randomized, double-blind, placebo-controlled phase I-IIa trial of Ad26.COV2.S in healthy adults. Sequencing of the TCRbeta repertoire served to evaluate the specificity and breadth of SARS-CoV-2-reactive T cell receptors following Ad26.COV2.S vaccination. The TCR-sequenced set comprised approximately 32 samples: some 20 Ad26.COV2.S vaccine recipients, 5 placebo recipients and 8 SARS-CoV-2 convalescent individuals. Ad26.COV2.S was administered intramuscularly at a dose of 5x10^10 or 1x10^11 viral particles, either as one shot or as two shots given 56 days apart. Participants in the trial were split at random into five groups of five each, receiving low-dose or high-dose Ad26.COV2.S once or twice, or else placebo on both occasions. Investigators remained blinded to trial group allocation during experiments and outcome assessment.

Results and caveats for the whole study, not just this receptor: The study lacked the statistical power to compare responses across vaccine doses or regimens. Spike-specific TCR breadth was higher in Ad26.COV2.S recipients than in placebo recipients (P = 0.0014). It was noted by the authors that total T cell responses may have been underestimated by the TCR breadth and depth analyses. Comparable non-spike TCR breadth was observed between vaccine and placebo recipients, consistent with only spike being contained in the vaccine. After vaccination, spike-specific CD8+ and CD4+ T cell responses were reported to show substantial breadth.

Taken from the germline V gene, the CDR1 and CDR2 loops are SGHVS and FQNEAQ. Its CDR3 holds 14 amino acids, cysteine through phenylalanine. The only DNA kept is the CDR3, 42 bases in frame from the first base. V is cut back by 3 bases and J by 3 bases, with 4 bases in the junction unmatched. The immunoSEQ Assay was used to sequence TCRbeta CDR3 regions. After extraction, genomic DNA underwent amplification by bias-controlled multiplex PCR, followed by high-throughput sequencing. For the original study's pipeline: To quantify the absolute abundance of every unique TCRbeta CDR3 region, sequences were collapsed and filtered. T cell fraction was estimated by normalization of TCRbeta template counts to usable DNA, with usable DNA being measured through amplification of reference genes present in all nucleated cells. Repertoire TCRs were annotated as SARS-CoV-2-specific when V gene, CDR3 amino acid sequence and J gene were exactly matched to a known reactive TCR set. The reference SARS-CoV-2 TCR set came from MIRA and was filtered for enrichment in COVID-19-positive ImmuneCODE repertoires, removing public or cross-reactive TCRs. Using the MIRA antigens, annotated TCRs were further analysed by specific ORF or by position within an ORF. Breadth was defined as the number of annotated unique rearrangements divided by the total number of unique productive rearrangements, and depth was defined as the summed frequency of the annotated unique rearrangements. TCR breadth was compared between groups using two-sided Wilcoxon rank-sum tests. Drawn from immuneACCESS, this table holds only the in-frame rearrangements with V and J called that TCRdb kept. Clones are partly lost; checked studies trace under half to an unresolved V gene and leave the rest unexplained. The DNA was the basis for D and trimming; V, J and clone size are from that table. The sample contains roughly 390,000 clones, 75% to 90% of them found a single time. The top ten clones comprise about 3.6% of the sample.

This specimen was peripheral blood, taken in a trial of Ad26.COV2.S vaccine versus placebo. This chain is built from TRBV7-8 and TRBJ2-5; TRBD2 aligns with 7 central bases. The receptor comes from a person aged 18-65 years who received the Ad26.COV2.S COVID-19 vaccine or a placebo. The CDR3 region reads CASSLWGGKETQYF. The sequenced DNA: TGTGCCAGCAGCTTGTGGGGGGGGAAAGAGACCCAGTACTTC.